This T cell receptor (beta chain) was recorded in a study of OX40 agonist ivuxolimab in advanced cancers. Trimming shortened V by 4 bases and J by 8 bases, and 14 bases separated the two germline ends. The CDR3 has 13 residues. Germline V gives CDR1 SGHTA, CDR2 FQGNSA. The protocol was immunoSEQ multiplex PCR, while the TCRdb copy is restricted to in-frame clones and leaves out a portion. The table has fewer than 20,000 clones, roughly 75% seen once. Peripheral blood came from all dose cohorts at three timepoints. The material was CD4+ or CD8+ T cells sorted from blood, obtained in a trial of the OX40 agonist ivuxolimab. The gene calls are TRBV7-2 and TRBJ1-2; D not certain. The receptor's source is an adult with an advanced solid tumor such as melanoma, head and neck, liver or kidney cancer. CDR3 sequence: CASSSDGLGGYTF. In DNA, the CDR3 is TGTGCCAGCAGCTCGGACGGTCTGGGGGGCTACACCTTC.